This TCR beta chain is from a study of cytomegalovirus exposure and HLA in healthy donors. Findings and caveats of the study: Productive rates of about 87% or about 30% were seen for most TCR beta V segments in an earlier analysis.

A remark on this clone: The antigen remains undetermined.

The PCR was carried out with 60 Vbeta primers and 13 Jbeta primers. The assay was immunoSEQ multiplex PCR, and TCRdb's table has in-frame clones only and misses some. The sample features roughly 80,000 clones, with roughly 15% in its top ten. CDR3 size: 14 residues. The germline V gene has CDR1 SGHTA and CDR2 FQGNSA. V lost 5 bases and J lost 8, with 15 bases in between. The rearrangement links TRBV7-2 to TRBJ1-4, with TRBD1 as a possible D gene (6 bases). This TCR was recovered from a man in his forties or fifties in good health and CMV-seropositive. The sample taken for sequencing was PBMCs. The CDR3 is CASSPQGHEEKLFF. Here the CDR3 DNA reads TGTGCCAGCAGCCCTCAGGGGCACGAGGAAAAACTGTTTTTT.